This T cell receptor (beta chain) was sequenced in a study of blood T cell repertoires in COVID-19. Overall study: COVID-19 samples collected from the United States, Italy and Spain covered acute and convalescent phases. The cDNA or gDNA used as material had been derived from T cells, B-cell-depleted T cells, or PBMCs.

V was cut by 5 bases and J by 4 bases, with 15 bases left in between. The CDR3 is made up of 14 amino acids. Germline lookup yields CDR1 MNHEY and CDR2 SVGEGT. Original processing notes: Reference gene primer amplification in the assay estimated nucleated cell counts. Generated by immunoSEQ multiplex PCR, the TCRdb table keeps only in-frame clones and is missing some. The V and J calls and clone size were taken over from that table, and D and trimming were inferred from the DNA. The table includes 470,000 or so clones, 75% to 90% detected once. The source of this sequence is a human donor in a cohort sampled during active COVID-19. Sequenced material: peripheral blood. The V gene is TRBV6-2 or TRBV6-3, the J gene TRBJ2-7; D might be TRBD2 (6 bases). This CDR3 is CASSRRDWSYEQYF. CDR3 DNA: TGTGCCAGCAGTCGCCGGGACTGGTCTTACGAGCAGTACTTC.